The subject of this entry is one TCR beta chain. It was with unique molecular identifiers that the TCRbeta library was prepared. TCRdb reprocessed the PCR reads via MiXCR and lists one record per CDR3 protein. The sample records some 530,000 distinct CDR3 sequences, approximately 12% being singletons. V was shortened by 0 bases and J by 4 bases, with 6 bases between the two germline ends. The CDR3 covers 14 residues. Germline CDR1 and CDR2: MGHDK and SYGVNS. These data originate in a study of T-cell reconstitution after alpha-beta-depleted transplantation in children. V gene TRBV25-1 combines with J gene TRBJ2-2; no reliable D call. This TCR derives from a human donor who donated a stem cell graft to a child with combined immunodeficiency. Source: PBMCs from the stem cell graft donor, taken from the stem cell graft. The CDR3: CASSEYGPTGELFF. DNA of the CDR3: TGTGCCAGCAGTGAATATGGCCCCACCGGGGAGCTGTTTTTT.